The T cell receptor (beta chain) described here comes from a study of cytotoxic CD8 clonotypes in ibrutinib-treated CLL. Data came from immunoSEQ multiplex PCR; TCRdb stores just in-frame clones and leaves some out. The repertoire holds about 85,000 clones, with about 76% as singletons. The material was PBMCs, obtained after 12 months of ibrutinib treatment. The sequence was obtained from a human donor with chronic lymphocytic leukemia.

CDR3 DNA: TGTGCCAGCTCACCCTCGAGCGAGACCCAGTACTTC. Its protein is CASSPSSETQYF. The chain combines TRBV18 with TRBJ2-5, with no clear D. Trimming removed 3 bases from V and 5 bases from J, with 7 bases in between. This CDR3 is 12 amino acids long. The germline gives CDR1 KGHSH, CDR2 LQKENI.